This T cell receptor (beta chain) was captured in a study of PD-L1 blockade in urothelial cancer. J lost 3 bases, V lost 4 bases, and 4 bases had no gene match. The germline CDR1 and CDR2 sequences are MNHEY and SVGAGI. The CDR3 is made up of 16 amino acids. Noted time point: peripheral blood 6 weeks after treatment start. Only in-frame clones appear in the TCRdb table, and some are missing; sequencing was by immunoSEQ multiplex PCR. Of around 38,000 clones in the sample, about 86% were seen once. This sample comprised PBMCs, obtained around atezolizumab (anti-PD-L1) treatment. The chain employs TRBV6-5 and TRBJ1-3; TRBD1 agrees at 12 bases. This receptor was identified in a man between 60 and 75 years old with urothelial cancer. CDR3: CASSWGTGGIGNTIYF. CDR3 DNA: TGTGCCAGCAGTTGGGGGACAGGGGGCATTGGAAACACCATATATTTT.